The next 13 T cell receptor beta chains were all read from a single sample in a study of blood T cells in healthy people across ages. A second about 6 to 12 cycle PCR used barcoded and J-beta primers. TCRdb used MiXCR to reprocess the 5' RACE reads, holding one entry per CDR3 protein. The sample holds about 1.8 million distinct CDR3 sequences; 40% to 55% are singletons and the top ten take roughly 2%. The sequenced material came from blood. The receptor source for this set is a woman aged 40 to 50 in good health.

This clonotype was observed a few times. The V and J genes are TRBV6-5 and TRBJ1-2, with a possible D match to TRBD1 (6 bases). V lost 5 bases and J 7 bases, leaving 14 bases between the germline ends. CDR1 and CDR2 from the germline V gene are MNHEY and SVGAGI. This CDR3 spans 13 amino acids. The CDR3 bases are TGTGCCAGCAGTCGGGGGGGCCTTCGTGGCTACACCTTC. Protein product: CASSRGGLRGYTF.

This clonotype was seen only a few times. The rearrangement joins TRBV28 to TRBJ2-3; 14 bases match TRBD2. In germline, CDR1 is MDHEN, CDR2 SYDVKM. With 6 bases clipped from V and 7 bases from J, the junction kept 6 bases outside the gene matches. This CDR3 spans 15 amino acids. CDR3 in DNA: TGTGCCAGCAGCCCGGGACTAGCGGGGGCCCATACGCAGTATTTT. Residues: CASSPGLAGAHTQYF.

V gene TRBV6-1 combines with J gene TRBJ1-1; D uncertain. V lost 3 bases, J lost 9 bases, and 8 bases lay in between. The CDR3 has 11 amino acids. Germline values: CDR1 MNHNS, CDR2 SASEGT. CDR3 residues: CASSDLVKAFF. In nucleotides, the CDR3 is TGTGCCAGCAGTGATCTAGTCAAAGCTTTCTTT.

This clonotype has just a few counts. The chain joins TRBV20-1 to TRBJ2-3; TRBD2 matches at 8 bases. V lost 6 bases to trimming and J lost 4 bases; unmatched junction nucleotides: 6. From germline, CDR1 is DFQATT and CDR2 SNEGSKA (reference sequence). The CDR3 covers 13 residues. The CDR3 is CSAYTGGSDTQYF. The CDR3 region has the DNA TGCAGTGCCTACACGGGGGGGTCAGATACGCAGTATTTT.

This clonotype was found a few times. The chain uses TRBV5-1 and TRBJ1-4; D is possibly TRBD1 (6 bases). The germline V gene has CDR1 SGHRS and CDR2 YFSETQ. The CDR3 has 15 amino acids. V shed 3 bases and J shed 0 bases, with 9 bases lying between them. CDR3 bases: TGCGCCAGCAGCTCCACAGGGACAACTAATGAAAAACTGTTTTTT. Its translation: CASSSTGTTNEKLFF. The whole variable domain, remainder taken from reference TRBV5-1 and TRBJ1-4, is KAGVTQTPRYLIKTRGQQVTLSCSPISGHRSVSWYQQTPGQGLQFLFEYFSETQRNKGNFPGRFSGRQFSNSRSEMNVSTLELGDSALYLCASSSTGTTNEKLFFGSGTQLSVL.

There are a few counts of this clonotype. J is TRBJ2-5 and V is TRBV20-1, with D perhaps matching TRBD1 (5 bases). V gave up 2 bases and J gave up 2 bases, with 12 bases separating them. CDR1 and CDR2 (germline): DFQATT, SNEGSKA (reference sequence). The length of the CDR3 is 14 residues. CDR3 in amino acids: CSARKAGNQETQYF. CDR3 DNA sequence: TGCAGTGCTAGAAAAGCAGGGAATCAAGAGACCCAGTACTTC.

The chain's CDR3 is CAISESPGRPPSTDTQYF. The CDR3 nucleotides read TGTGCCATCAGTGAATCCCCCGGACGGCCTCCTAGCACAGATACGCAGTATTTT. The rearrangement joins TRBV10-3 to TRBJ2-3; D gene uncertain. This CDR3 spans 18 amino acids. V was pared by 3 bases and J by 0 bases, with 19 bases between. Germline CDR1 reads ENHRY; CDR2 reads SYGVKD.

The chain recombines TRBV15 with TRBJ2-3, with TRBD1 matching over 12 bases. V lost 4 bases and J lost 10; bases outside the gene matches: 9. Germline V CDR1 and CDR2: LNHNV, YYDKDF (reference sequence). CDR3 length: 15 amino acids. The chain's CDR3 is CATSIPGTGGGSQYF. The CDR3 DNA reads as TGTGCCACCAGCATCCCCGGGACAGGGGGCGGGTCGCAGTATTTT.

The chain has TRBV12-5 and TRBJ2-1; no clear D gene. CDR1 is LGHNT and CDR2 is FRNRAP in the germline V gene. The CDR3 spans 13 residues. The ends were cut back, 1 base at V and 6 bases at J, with 7 bases in the middle. The CDR3 DNA is TGTGCTAGTGGTTTGGGGGTCGGCAATGAGCAGTTCTTC. This translates into CASGLGVGNEQFF.

CDR3 region: CASRRRASSSYEQYF. The DNA for the CDR3 is TGCGCCAGCAGACGCAGGGCCTCCTCCTCCTACGAGCAGTACTTC. V usage is TRBV5-1 and J usage is TRBJ2-7; a weak D match, TRBD1 (5 bases). Germline assignment: CDR1 SGHRS and CDR2 YFSETQ. The CDR3 is 15 residues long. V was cut by 5 bases and J by 0 bases, with 15 bases left in between.

V is TRBV9 and J is TRBJ2-3, with TRBD2 identical over 7 bases. CDR3 length: 15 amino acids. The ends lost 0 bases at V and 7 bases at J; junction bases unmatched: 8. Germline assignment: CDR1 SGDLS and CDR2 YYNGEE. The CDR3 region has the DNA TGTGCCAGCAGCGTAGTGTGGGGGACTACACATACGCAGTATTTT. This codes for CASSVVWGTTHTQYF.

A remark on this clonotype: At one end the junction does not follow the germline gene, possibly because of a read error. The genes are TRBV20-1 and TRBJ2-3; D is undetermined. The CDR3 has 13 residues. Germline V lookup: CDR1 DFQATT, CDR2 SNEGSKA (reference sequence). The CDR3 DNA sequence: TGCAGTGCCAGGCGGCCAGCCGCAGATGCGCAGTATTTT. The encoded protein is CSARRPAADAQYF.

The CDR3 protein is CASSQQGEQVYGYTF. CDR3 sequence (DNA): TGTGCCAGCAGTCAACAGGGGGAACAGGTCTATGGCTACACCTTC. The gene calls are TRBV12-3 or TRBV12-4 and TRBJ1-2, with 8 bases identical to TRBD1. V gave up 5 bases and J gave up 4 bases; unmatched junction bases: 9. This CDR3 region has 15 residues.